The next 32 T cell receptor beta chains were all read from a single sample in a study of T cells after yellow fever vaccination. One entry per CDR3 protein results from TCRdb running MiXCR on the 5' RACE reads. The table includes a few hundred thousand distinct CDR3 sequences, less than 9% detected once. The sample was CD4+ T cells sorted from PBMCs, taken 15 days after the yellow fever booster vaccination. The receptor source for this set is a man younger than 45 who received the YFV17D yellow fever vaccine.

This chain joins TRBV27 and TRBJ2-7, with D possibly called TRBD1 or TRBD2 (5 bases each). With 2 bases removed from V and 0 bases from J, the gap between germline ends came to 11 bases. CDR1 and CDR2 from the germline V gene are MNHEY and SMNVEV (reference sequence). The CDR3 runs to 15 residues. In nucleotides, the CDR3 is TGTGCCAGCAGTTTACGGGGCCAGGGCTCCTACGAGCAGTACTTC. Its translation is CASSLRGQGSYEQYF.

This clonotype appeared a few times. The genes are TRBV29-1 and TRBJ1-2, with D perhaps matching TRBD1 (5 bases). The germline V gene has CDR1 SQVTM and CDR2 ANQGSEA. Trimming pared 6 bases from V and 6 bases from J, leaving 14 bases between. The CDR3 is 12 amino acids. Written as DNA, the CDR3 is TGCAGCGTGGGTACGACAGCGGATGGCTACACCTTC. It is translated as CSVGTTADGYTF. The full variable domain, completed using reference TRBV29-1 and TRBJ1-2, is SAVISQKPSRDICQRGTSLTIQCQVDSQVTMMFWYRQQPGQSLTLIATANQGSEATYESGFVIDKFPISRPNLTFSTLTVSNMSPEDSSIYLCSVGTTADGYTFGSGTRLTVV.

A few counts support this clonotype. The chain combines TRBV7-2 with TRBJ2-1; D unresolved. Trimming pared 0 bases from V and 2 bases from J, leaving 8 bases between. Germline V gene lookup returns CDR1 SGHTA and CDR2 FQGNSA. The CDR3 runs to 15 residues. The CDR3 bases are TGTGCCAGCAGCTTAGCGGGCCCTGCCTACAATGAGCAGTTCTTC. Its translation: CASSLAGPAYNEQFF. The full variable domain, its missing parts supplied by reference TRBV7-2 and TRBJ2-1, is GAGVSQSPSNKVTEKGKDVELRCDPISGHTALYWYRQSLGQGLEFLIYFQGNSAPDKSGLPSDRFSAERTGGSVSTLTIQRTQQEDSAVYLCASSLAGPAYNEQFFGPGTRLTVL.

Only a few counts were recorded for this clonotype. The chain recombines TRBV7-2 with TRBJ2-7; D is unresolved. CDR3 length: 14 amino acids. Germline V lookup: CDR1 SGHTA, CDR2 FQGNSA. The V end was cut by 5 bases, the J end by 6 bases, with 17 bases between. The CDR3 bases are TGTGCCAGCAGCAGGTACCTAGAGCTCGGCGAGCAGTACTTC. It yields the protein CASSRYLELGEQYF.

The CDR3 loop reads CASSAQTGVNEQFF. The CDR3 DNA follows: TGTGCCAGCAGCGCCCAGACAGGGGTCAATGAGCAGTTCTTC. The chain recombines TRBV9 with TRBJ2-1, with 8 bases fitting TRBD1. V gave up 3 bases and J gave up 6 bases; unmatched junction bases: 5. Germline CDR1 is SGDLS and CDR2 is YYNGEE. The CDR3 runs 14 residues.

This sequence joins TRBV7-2 and TRBJ1-1, with D possibly TRBD1 on 5 matching bases. V lost 1 base, J lost 2 bases, and 8 bases lay in between. The germline gives CDR1 SGHTA, CDR2 FQGNSA. The CDR3 sequence is 14 residues long. The CDR3 DNA follows: TGTGCCAGCAGCTTAGGGGGCTCAAACACTGAAGCTTTCTTT. Protein sequence: CASSLGGSNTEAFF.

The rearrangement joins TRBV20-1 to TRBJ2-7; 10 bases agree with TRBD2. The J segment lost 3 bases and the V segment lost 6 bases, leaving 5 bases of the junction unmatched. The length of the CDR3 is 13 residues. From germline, CDR1 is DFQATT and CDR2 SNEGSKA (reference sequence). The CDR3, as DNA: TGCAGTGCCTTACTAGCGGGAATCTACGAGCAGTACTTC. Residues: CSALLAGIYEQYF.

This clonotype was seen only a few times. V is TRBV12-5 and J is TRBJ2-1, with TRBD1 identical over 9 bases. The CDR3 contains 16 residues. The germline gives CDR1 LGHNT, CDR2 FRNRAP. V was clipped by 1 base and J by 5 bases; unmatched bases: 6. The CDR3 loop reads CASGLATGTGNNEQFF. CDR3 sequence (DNA): TGTGCTAGTGGTTTGGCGACCGGGACAGGGAACAATGAGCAGTTCTTC.

The sample holds many counts of this clonotype. CDR3 sequence: CASTKGLRAQYF. CDR3 in DNA: TGTGCCAGCACCAAGGGCCTGCGAGCGCAGTATTTT. The V and J genes are TRBV6-2 or TRBV6-3 and TRBJ2-3; the D is unclear. The CDR3 is 12 residues long. V lost 7 bases and J lost 10, with 15 bases in between. Germline-derived CDR1 and CDR2 are MNHEY and SVGEGT.

In this sample, this clonotype turned up a few times. The J gene is TRBJ2-5, the V gene TRBV20-1, with D unresolved. Trimming left V 6 bases short and J 5 bases short, with 16 bases between. Germline CDR1 and CDR2: DFQATT and SNEGSKA (reference sequence). This CDR3 contains 13 residues. This CDR3 reads CSAEGPARETQYF. For the CDR3, the DNA is TGCAGTGCAGAAGGACCAGCACGGGAGACCCAGTACTTC.

This clonotype has ten or more counts. The chain has TRBV10-3 and TRBJ1-1, with 11 bases lining up with TRBD1. Per germline, CDR1 ENHRY and CDR2 SYGVKD. The CDR3 runs 15 residues. The V gene end was trimmed by 4 bases and the J gene end by 3 bases; junction bases not matched to a gene: 4. The CDR3 region is CAISGRDRGYTEAFF. The CDR3 nucleotides read TGTGCCATCAGTGGCAGGGACAGGGGGTACACTGAAGCTTTCTTT.

The genes are TRBV7-2 and TRBJ2-2; D remains unclear. Deletions cut 1 base from V and 8 bases from J, with 8 bases between. This CDR3 has 13 residues. Germline CDR1 and CDR2: SGHTA and FQGNSA. For the CDR3, the DNA is TGTGCCAGCAGCTTAGGGGTCGGTGGGGAGCTGTTTTTT. This encodes CASSLGVGGELFF.

The chain links TRBV6-5 to TRBJ2-7; 9 bases fit TRBD1. CDR3 size: 14 residues. The J segment lost 4 bases and the V segment lost 2 bases, leaving 3 bases of the junction unmatched. CDR1 MNHEY and CDR2 SVGAGI come from the germline V gene. CDR3 bases: TGTGCCAGCAGTTACGGGACAGGGTGGTACGAGCAGTACTTC. Encoded protein: CASSYGTGWYEQYF.

This clonotype has a count of ten or more. The rearrangement links TRBV5-1 to TRBJ2-7; D is unclear. The V end was cut by 3 bases, the J end by 5 bases, with 15 bases between. Germline CDR1 is SGHRS and CDR2 is YFSETQ. There are 14 residues in the CDR3. CDR3 sequence (DNA): TGCGCCAGCAGCTCCCTGGACCCTTTGAACGAGCAGTACTTC. Amino acid sequence: CASSSLDPLNEQYF. Using reference TRBV5-1 and TRBJ2-7 for the parts outside the CDR3, the full variable domain is KAGVTQTPRYLIKTRGQQVTLSCSPISGHRSVSWYQQTPGQGLQFLFEYFSETQRNKGNFPGRFSGRQFSNSRSEMNVSTLELGDSALYLCASSSLDPLNEQYFGPGTRLTVT.

This sequence joins TRBV3-1 and TRBJ2-1; 8 bases agree with TRBD2. The CDR3 runs to 14 residues. Germline V lookup: CDR1 LGHDT, CDR2 YNNKEL (reference sequence). V gave up 4 bases and J gave up 9 bases; unmatched junction bases: 8. The CDR3 DNA follows: TGTGCCAGCAGCCTTGGGCAGCGGGAGAGTGAGCAGTTCTTC. Amino acid sequence: CASSLGQRESEQFF.

The chain couples TRBV6-5 to TRBJ2-2, with D tentatively TRBD1 (6 bases). The CDR3 runs 16 residues. CDR1 is MNHEY and CDR2 is SVGAGI in the germline V gene. Trimming took 2 bases from V and 1 from J, leaving 11 bases between them. This CDR3 is CASSYPPQGNTGELFF. The CDR3 bases are TGTGCCAGCAGTTACCCCCCACAGGGGAACACCGGGGAGCTGTTTTTT.

This clonotype was recorded many times. This chain links TRBV6-5 with TRBJ1-1; the D gene is possibly TRBD1 (5 bases). V was clipped by 4 bases and J by 1 base, with 10 bases between them. Germline-derived CDR1 and CDR2 are MNHEY and SVGAGI. This CDR3 contains 14 residues. The CDR3 spells CASSFRTGNTEAFF. CDR3 DNA: TGTGCCAGCAGTTTCCGAACAGGGAACACTGAAGCTTTCTTT.

This clonotype came up a few times. The chain carries TRBV20-1 and TRBJ1-1; D remains ambiguous. The CDR3 contains 18 residues. Trimming shortened V by 1 base and J by 1 base, and 22 bases separated the two germline ends. CDR1 and CDR2 (germline): DFQATT, SNEGSKA (reference sequence). The CDR3, as DNA: TGCAGTGCTAGAGTAGGAGGCAGGAACATTACGGGGAACACTGAAGCTTTCTTT. Translation gives CSARVGGRNITGNTEAFF.

This clonotype has a handful of counts. The chain carries TRBV18 and TRBJ2-3, with 8 positions matching TRBD1. CDR1 is KGHSH and CDR2 is LQKENI in the germline V gene. The CDR3 runs to 14 residues. V dropped 3 bases and J dropped 10; count of bases not matched to a gene: 9. CDR3 loop: CASSPKAGGDAQYF. The CDR3 DNA is TGTGCCAGCTCACCTAAGGCAGGGGGCGATGCGCAGTATTTT. Using reference TRBV18 and TRBJ2-3 for the parts outside the CDR3, the full variable domain is NAGVMQNPRHLVRRRGQEARLRCSPMKGHSHVYWYRQLPEEGLKFMVYLQKENIIDESGMPKERFSAEFPKEGPSILRIQQVVRGDSAAYFCASSPKAGGDAQYFGPGTRLTVL.

This clonotype was observed a handful of times. V is TRBV12-3 or TRBV12-4 and J is TRBJ2-2; D is undetermined. The CDR3 is made up of 13 amino acids. Deletions cut 6 bases from V and 4 bases from J, with 9 bases between. CDR3 sequence: CASSSPGTGELFF. The CDR3 coding sequence is TGTGCCAGCAGCTCACCGGGCACCGGGGAGCTGTTTTTT.

This clonotype was picked up a small number of times. V and J are TRBV6-2 or TRBV6-3 and TRBJ1-1; D might be TRBD1 (6 bases). CDR1 MNHEY and CDR2 SVGEGT come from the germline V gene. Trimming cost V 2 bases and J 5 bases, with 24 bases left between them. The CDR3 is 18 residues long. The CDR3 DNA sequence: TGTGCCAGCAGTTACAGGGGAACAGGGACGTCCGTACGTACTGAAGCTTTCTTT. Its protein is CASSYRGTGTSVRTEAFF.

The V gene is TRBV5-4, the J gene TRBJ1-1; TRBD1 aligns across 9 bases. V shed 5 bases and J 0 bases; nucleotides not matched to a gene: 8. The CDR3 sequence is 16 residues long. The germline V gene encodes CDR1 SGHNT and CDR2 YYREEE (reference sequence). DNA for the CDR3: TGTGCCAGCAGGACCGGGACAGGGCTGCTGAACACTGAAGCTTTCTTT. This translates into CASRTGTGLLNTEAFF.

This clonotype was seen many times. The chain employs TRBV6-1 and TRBJ2-4; the D is unclear. Germline CDR1 is MNHNS and CDR2 is SASEGT. Trimming pared 2 bases from V and 1 base from J, leaving 3 bases between. CDR3 length equals 13 residues. In DNA, the CDR3 is TGTGCCAGCAGTGAATTTGCCAAAAACATTCAGTACTTC. Protein sequence: CASSEFAKNIQYF.

The chain recombines TRBV20-1 with TRBJ2-7; the D gene is possibly TRBD1 (6 bases). Looked up from germline, CDR1 is DFQATT and CDR2 is SNEGSKA (reference sequence). Trimming stripped 2 bases from V and 4 bases from J, with 12 bases between. The CDR3 consists of 13 residues. As DNA, the CDR3 is TGCAGTGCTAGATGGGGGCAGTCGTACGAGCAGTACTTC. It yields the protein CSARWGQSYEQYF.

At least ten counts were recorded for this clonotype. This chain uses TRBV4-2 with TRBJ2-7; D is perhaps TRBD1 or TRBD2 (6 bases each). The CDR3 loop spans 17 amino acids. V dropped 2 bases and J dropped 2 bases, with 19 bases sitting between them. CDR1 is LGHNA, CDR2 YNFKEQ, per germline. The CDR3 region has the DNA TGTGCCAGCAGCCAACATAGGGGGTATGGGACTGCCTACGAGCAGTACTTC. Translation: CASSQHRGYGTAYEQYF.

V is TRBV11-2 and J is TRBJ2-1; no definite D call. Germline CDR1 reads SGHAT; CDR2 reads FQNNGV. The CDR3 runs to 15 residues. V lost 5 bases and J 3 bases, leaving 14 bases between the germline ends. The CDR3 DNA reads as TGTGCCAGCAGCCTCACGTACGCCGACTACAATGAGCAGTTCTTC. This translates into CASSLTYADYNEQFF.

This clonotype showed up many times. The chain couples TRBV3-1 to TRBJ1-1, with D perhaps matching TRBD1 (5 bases). Germline CDR1 reads LGHDT; CDR2 reads YNNKEL (reference sequence). CDR3 length: 18 amino acids. Trimming took off 2 bases at V and 4 bases at J, with 23 bases between the two ends. The chain's CDR3 is CASSQFPGLSEGGTEAFF. The DNA of the CDR3 is TGTGCCAGCAGCCAATTCCCGGGACTCTCGGAAGGTGGCACTGAAGCTTTCTTT. Filled out from reference TRBV3-1 and TRBJ1-1, the complete variable domain reads DTAVSQTPKYLVTQMGNDKSIKCEQNLGHDTMYWYKQDSKKFLKIMFSYNNKELIINETVPNRFSPKSPDKAHLNLHINSLELGDSAVYFCASSQFPGLSEGGTEAFFGQGTRLTVV.

This clonotype showed up just a few times. The rearrangement joins TRBV5-1 to TRBJ1-1; 8 bases are shared with TRBD1. V gave up 4 bases and J gave up 3 bases; unmatched junction bases: 11. The CDR3 has 16 amino acids. Germline CDR1 SGHRS, CDR2 YFSETQ. CDR3 in amino acids: CASSDDRGLRYTEAFF. The CDR3 nucleotides read TGCGCCAGCAGCGATGACAGGGGTTTGAGGTACACTGAAGCTTTCTTT.

The CDR3 loop is CASSQVRAGLYEQYF. As DNA, the CDR3 is TGCGCCAGCAGCCAAGTGAGAGCGGGGCTTTACGAGCAGTACTTC. V is TRBV4-3 and J is TRBJ2-7; 7 bases are a match to TRBD2. The junction had 7 bases not matched to a gene; V was cut back by 1 base and J by 4 bases. Germline-derived CDR1 and CDR2 are LGHNA and YSLEER. The CDR3 has 15 amino acids.

The table lists this clonotype with many counts. The chain is built from TRBV11-2 and TRBJ1-1; D ambiguous. V gave up 6 bases and J gave up 5 bases, with 10 bases separating them. CDR3 length: 12 residues. Germline lookup yields CDR1 SGHAT and CDR2 FQNNGV. The CDR3 reads CASRDSWTEAFF. CDR3 coding DNA: TGTGCCAGCAGGGACTCCTGGACTGAAGCTTTCTTT.

This clonotype was recorded a few times. For the CDR3, the DNA is TGCGCCAGCAGCTTGGTCCAAGGATCTGTGGATGAGCAGTTCTTC. This translates into CASSLVQGSVDEQFF. The rearrangement uses TRBV5-1 and TRBJ2-1; D unclear. CDR3 length: 15 residues. Germline lookup yields CDR1 SGHRS and CDR2 YFSETQ. The V end lost 0 bases, the J end lost 8 bases, and 15 bases lay between the germline ends.

This sequence joins TRBV6-2 or TRBV6-3 and TRBJ2-2, with 12 bases identical to TRBD2. V shed 5 bases and J 7 bases; nucleotides not matched to a gene: 5. CDR1 is MNHEY and CDR2 is SVGEGT in the germline V gene. The CDR3 is made up of 15 amino acids. The CDR3: CASSRTSGKNGELFF. DNA of the CDR3: TGTGCCAGCAGTCGGACTAGCGGGAAAAACGGGGAGCTGTTTTTT.